This TCR beta chain was recovered during a study of blood T cell repertoires in COVID-19 (dated by TCRdb to 2018 to 2020). Study-wide context: Samples covering the acute and convalescent phases of COVID-19 were provided by collaborators in the United States, Italy and Spain. The prospective study material was composed of cDNA or gDNA derived from T cells, B-cell-depleted T cells, or PBMCs. The sample metadata nearly always contained a de-identified subject ID, COVID-19 status, age in years and sex. Subjects who had been exposed to COVID-19, were actively infected with it, or had recovered from it provided the deeply sampled blood TCRbeta repertoires that made up the dataset. HLA class I and class II types, where available, came from metadata supplied by the sample provider rather than from assay-based typing. A freely available public database, intended as a resource for researchers studying the immune response to SARS-CoV-2, is where the repertoires were released. The samples were drawn from two sources: the first 160 participants of the ongoing ImmuneRACE study, and over 950 subjects contributed by 6 global collaborators.

With regard to this clone: Its antigen has not been determined. Nothing much larger sits one base from this clone, and base qualities are not available.

TCRbeta CDR3 regions were amplified from genomic DNA by means of the immunoSEQ Assay, a bias-controlled multiplex PCR. As for how the authors treated the data: Within the assay, amplification of reference gene primers was used to estimate how many nucleated cells each sample contained. Sequence reads were collapsed and filtered to measure the absolute abundance of every unique TCRbeta CDR3 rearrangement. For each sample, productive Simpson clonality was calculated as the square root of Simpson's diversity index across productive rearrangements. TCRdb took over this immuneACCESS table, retaining in-frame rearrangements with V and J assigned. Such tables are incomplete; in checked studies, under half of the missing clones stem from an unresolved V gene, and the remainder is unexplained. V, J and clone size are taken as reported in that table, and D and trimming were inferred from the DNA itself. For this sample there are about 230,000 clones; more than 70% appear just once. Jointly, the top ten make up roughly 2.3% of the sample.

At the junction V is shortened by 5 bases and J by 4 bases; bases outside the gene matches: 8. CDR1 and CDR2, per the germline V gene (reference sequence), are SEHNR and FQNEAQ. The CDR3 numbers 16 residues from cysteine through phenylalanine. The only DNA kept is the CDR3, 48 bases in frame from the first base. In the prospective study, participants were about 18 to 95 years old, resided in fewer than 25 geographic areas of the United States, and were enrolled through a virtual design. To assign participants to cohorts, the prospective study relied on clinical history that participants themselves reported in a screening survey and a study questionnaire. In the prospective study, mobile phlebotomists collected whole blood, serum and a nasopharyngeal or oropharyngeal swab from each participant. Additional blood draws and questionnaires over an approximately two-month period could optionally be provided by prospective study participants. Prospective study blood samples were shipped either frozen or at room temperature before DNA extraction.

General findings and caveats noted by the study authors: The amount of clinical and demographic metadata varied by source and participant and was provided uncurated.

The sequence joins TRBV7-9 to TRBJ1-6, with 7 middle bases fitting TRBD1. The sequencing input was PBMCs or T cells enriched from blood (not recorded which). This clonotype was sampled from a woman aged 40 to 50 with acute COVID-19. The CDR3 sequence is CASSQTPGQYNSPLHF. The sequence in DNA is TGTGCCAGCAGCCAGACACCGGGACAGTATAATTCACCCCTCCACTTT.